This note documents a single TCR beta chain sequence. What it binds is not known. Germline CDR1 is GTSNPN and CDR2 is SVGIG (reference sequence). V dropped 2 bases and J dropped 3; count of bases not matched to a gene: 5. The CDR3 spans 16 residues. The assay was immunoSEQ multiplex PCR, and TCRdb's table has in-frame clones only and misses some. The data show 120,000 to 150,000 clones, with 77% seen just once and around 30% held by the top ten. This specimen comes from a study of cytotoxic CD8 clonotypes in ibrutinib-treated CLL. Across the study: The cohort had around 11 relapsed/refractory and over 14 treatment-naive patients, around 18 IGHV unmutated. Timing of response sample collection was a median about twelve months after treatment start, with a range of 6 to 36.

Findings and caveats of the study: Clonality increased at ibrutinib response and stayed stable in sustained remission. At progression, however, it fell back toward baseline.

The sequencing used PBMCs, collected after 12 months of ibrutinib treatment. The receptor was isolated from a human donor with chronic lymphocytic leukemia. The rearrangement joins TRBV30 to TRBJ1-5; 12 nucleotides match TRBD1. The CDR3 loop reads CAWSLGTGGINQPQHF. The DNA of the CDR3 is TGTGCCTGGAGTCTAGGGACAGGGGGCATCAATCAGCCCCAGCATTTT.